One TCR beta chain is described in this entry. The test was conducted at deep level. Several immunoSEQ 96-well plates shared each subset's DNA, each plate a replicate. The repertoire was sequenced with immunoSEQ multiplex PCR; TCRdb's copy has only in-frame clones and lacks some. The sample has 300,000 or so clones, approximately 79% seen once. Germline values: CDR1 SGHRS, CDR2 YFSETQ. CDR3 length: 16 residues. Trimming pared 4 bases from V and 6 bases from J, leaving 20 bases between. Partitioning of CD4+ cells yielded a CD45RA+ naive subset and a CD45RA-negative memory subset. This sample was taken from a study of shared clonotypes between healthy human individuals.

This TCR derives from a man under 40 in good health. The chain uses TRBV5-1 and TRBJ2-1; maybe TRBD1 (6 bases). Specimen: memory CD4+ T cells sorted from blood. Subset defined: CD45RA-negative fraction. This chain's CDR3 is CASSHNRVGQSNEQFF. CDR3 nucleotide sequence: TGCGCCAGCAGCCACAACAGGGTCGGGCAATCCAATGAGCAGTTCTTC.